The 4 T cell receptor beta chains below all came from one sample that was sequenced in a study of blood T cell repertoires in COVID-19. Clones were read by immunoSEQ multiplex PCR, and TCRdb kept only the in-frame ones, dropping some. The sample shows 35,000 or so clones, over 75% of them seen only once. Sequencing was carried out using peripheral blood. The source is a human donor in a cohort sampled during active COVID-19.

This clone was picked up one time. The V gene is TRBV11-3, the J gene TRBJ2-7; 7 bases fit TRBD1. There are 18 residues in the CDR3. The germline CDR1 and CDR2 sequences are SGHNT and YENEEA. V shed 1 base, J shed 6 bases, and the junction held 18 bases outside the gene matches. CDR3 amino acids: CASSLVTGSKPSDCEQYF. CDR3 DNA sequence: TGTGCCAGCAGCTTAGTGACAGGGAGTAAGCCGTCTGACTGCGAGCAGTACTTC. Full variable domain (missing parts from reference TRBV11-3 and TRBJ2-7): EAGVVQSPRYKIIEKKQPVAFWCNPISGHNTLYWYLQNLGQGPELLIRYENEEAVDDSQLPKDRFSAERLKGVDSTLKIQPAELGDSAVYLCASSLVTGSKPSDCEQYFGPGTRLTVT.

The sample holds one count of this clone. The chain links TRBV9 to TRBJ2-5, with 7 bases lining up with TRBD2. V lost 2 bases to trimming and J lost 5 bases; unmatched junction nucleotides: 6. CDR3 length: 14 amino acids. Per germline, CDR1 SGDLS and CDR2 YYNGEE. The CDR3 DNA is TGTGCCAGCAGCGTTGACGGGGGGTTTGAGACCCAGTACTTC. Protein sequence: CASSVDGGFETQYF.

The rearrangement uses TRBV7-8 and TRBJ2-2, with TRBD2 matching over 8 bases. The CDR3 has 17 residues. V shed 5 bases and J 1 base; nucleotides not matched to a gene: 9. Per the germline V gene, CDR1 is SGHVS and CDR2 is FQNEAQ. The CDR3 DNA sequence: TGTGCCAGCAGCCTACACCCGGGACTAGAGAACACCGGGGAGCTGTTTTTT. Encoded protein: CASSLHPGLENTGELFF.

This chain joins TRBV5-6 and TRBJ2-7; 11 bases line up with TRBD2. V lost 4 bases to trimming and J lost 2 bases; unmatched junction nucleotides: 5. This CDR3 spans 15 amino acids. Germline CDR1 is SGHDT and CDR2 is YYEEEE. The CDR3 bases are TGTGCCAGCAGCGGGGGACTAGCGGAAACCTACGAGCAGTACTTC. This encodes CASSGGLAETYEQYF.